This T cell receptor (beta chain) was captured by sequencing in a study of blood T cell repertoires in COVID-19. In the study overall: Researchers got acute and convalescent COVID-19 samples from the United States, Italy and Spain. Sources were T cells, B-cell-depleted T cells, or PBMCs; the material itself was cDNA or gDNA.

In the original processing: For nucleated cells, counts were estimated from reference gene primer amplification. Sequenced by immunoSEQ multiplex PCR; TCRdb stores in-frame clones only, minus some. V and J calls and clone size follow that table, whereas D and trimming were derived from the DNA. The sample has over 50,000 clones; over 75% are singletons. From germline, CDR1 is MNHEY and CDR2 SVGEGT. This CDR3 region has 16 residues. Trimming removed 6 bases from V and 3 bases from J; junction bases left unmatched: 9. V and J are TRBV6-2 or TRBV6-3 and TRBJ1-5, with 9 bases matching TRBD1. The sequenced material came from peripheral blood. The TCR was taken from a man aged 55-75 years with acute or convalescent COVID-19. The chain's CDR3 is CASSPNRGHDNQPQHF. For the CDR3, the DNA is TGTGCCAGCAGCCCGAACAGGGGGCATGACAATCAGCCCCAGCATTTT.